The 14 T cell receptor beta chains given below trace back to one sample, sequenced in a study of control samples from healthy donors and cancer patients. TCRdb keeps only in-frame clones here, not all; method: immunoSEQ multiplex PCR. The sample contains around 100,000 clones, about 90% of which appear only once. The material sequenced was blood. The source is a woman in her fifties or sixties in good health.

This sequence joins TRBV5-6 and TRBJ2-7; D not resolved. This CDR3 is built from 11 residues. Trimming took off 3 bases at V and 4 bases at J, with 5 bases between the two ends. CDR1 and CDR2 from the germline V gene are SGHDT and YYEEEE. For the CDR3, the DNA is TGTGCCAGCAGCTCGGTGTACGAGCAGTACTTC. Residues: CASSSVYEQYF.

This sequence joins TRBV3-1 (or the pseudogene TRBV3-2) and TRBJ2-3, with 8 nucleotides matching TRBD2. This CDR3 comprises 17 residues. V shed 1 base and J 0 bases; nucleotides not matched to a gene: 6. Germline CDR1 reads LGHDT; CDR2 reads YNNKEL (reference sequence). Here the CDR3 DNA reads TGTGCCAGCAGCCAAGTTGGGGCTAGCGGGAGCACAGATACGCAGTATTTT. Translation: CASSQVGASGSTDTQYF.

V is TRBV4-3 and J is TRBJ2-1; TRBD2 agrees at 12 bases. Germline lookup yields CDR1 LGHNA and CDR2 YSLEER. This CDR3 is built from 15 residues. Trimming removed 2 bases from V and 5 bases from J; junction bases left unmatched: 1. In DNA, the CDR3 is TGCGCCAGCAGCCAACTAGCGGGAGGGAACAATGAGCAGTTCTTC. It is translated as CASSQLAGGNNEQFF.

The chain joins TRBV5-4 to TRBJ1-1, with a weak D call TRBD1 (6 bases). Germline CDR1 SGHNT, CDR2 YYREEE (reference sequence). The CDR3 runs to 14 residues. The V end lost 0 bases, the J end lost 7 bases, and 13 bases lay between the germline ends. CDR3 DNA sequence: TGTGCCAGCAGCTTGGCTTTTGGGGGCAATGAAGCTTTCTTT. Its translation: CASSLAFGGNEAFF.

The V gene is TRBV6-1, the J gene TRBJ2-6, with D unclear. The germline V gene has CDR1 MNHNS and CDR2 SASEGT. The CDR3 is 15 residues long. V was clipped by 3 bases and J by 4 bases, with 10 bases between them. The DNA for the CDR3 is TGTGCCAGCAGTGACAGGCTGAGCGGGGCCAACGTCCTGACTTTC. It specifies CASSDRLSGANVLTF.

The CDR3 bases are TGTGCCAGCAGTTACTCGATGGGACAGGGGAACACTGAAGCTTTCTTT. Protein product: CASSYSMGQGNTEAFF. The rearrangement uses TRBV6-5 and TRBJ1-1; 9 positions match TRBD1. Germline CDR1 MNHEY, CDR2 SVGAGI. The junction had 3 bases not matched to a gene; V was cut back by 0 bases and J by 1 base. The CDR3 sequence is 16 residues long.

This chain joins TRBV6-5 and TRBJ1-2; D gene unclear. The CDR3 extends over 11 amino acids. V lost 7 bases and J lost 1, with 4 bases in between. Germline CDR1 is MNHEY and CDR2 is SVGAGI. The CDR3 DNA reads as TGTGCCAGCACTTTTAACTATGGCTACACCTTC. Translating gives CASTFNYGYTF.

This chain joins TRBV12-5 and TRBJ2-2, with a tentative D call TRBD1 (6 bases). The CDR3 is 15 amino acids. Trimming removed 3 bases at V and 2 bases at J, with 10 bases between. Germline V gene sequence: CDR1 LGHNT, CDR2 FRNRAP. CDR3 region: CASGFRTANTGELFF. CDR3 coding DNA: TGTGCTAGTGGTTTTCGGACAGCAAACACCGGGGAGCTGTTTTTT.

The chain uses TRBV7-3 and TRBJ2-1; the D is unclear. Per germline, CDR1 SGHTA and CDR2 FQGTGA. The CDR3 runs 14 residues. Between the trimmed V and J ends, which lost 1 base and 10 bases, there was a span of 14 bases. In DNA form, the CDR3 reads TGTGCCAGCAGCTTAAGTAGCAAGGTGCGGGAGCAGTTCTTC. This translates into CASSLSSKVREQFF.

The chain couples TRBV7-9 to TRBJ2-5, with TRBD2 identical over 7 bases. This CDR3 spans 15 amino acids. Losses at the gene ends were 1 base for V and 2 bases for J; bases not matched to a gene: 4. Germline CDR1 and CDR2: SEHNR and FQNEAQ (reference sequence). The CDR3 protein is CASSLGGEGQETQYF. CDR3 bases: TGTGCCAGCAGCTTAGGTGGGGAGGGGCAAGAGACCCAGTACTTC.

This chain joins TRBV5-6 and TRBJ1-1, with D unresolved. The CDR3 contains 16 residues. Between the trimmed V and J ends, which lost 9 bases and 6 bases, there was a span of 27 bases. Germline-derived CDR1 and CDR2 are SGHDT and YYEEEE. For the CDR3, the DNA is TGTGCCACCCAGCTTTTGACCGAACAAAGGATTGCTGAAGCTTTCTTT. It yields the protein CATQLLTEQRIAEAFF.

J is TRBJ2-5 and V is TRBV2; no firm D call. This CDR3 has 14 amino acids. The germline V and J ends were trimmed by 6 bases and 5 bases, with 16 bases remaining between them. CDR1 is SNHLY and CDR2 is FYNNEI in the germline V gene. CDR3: CASRVAKERETQYF. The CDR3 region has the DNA TGTGCCAGCAGGGTCGCTAAGGAGAGGGAGACCCAGTACTTC.

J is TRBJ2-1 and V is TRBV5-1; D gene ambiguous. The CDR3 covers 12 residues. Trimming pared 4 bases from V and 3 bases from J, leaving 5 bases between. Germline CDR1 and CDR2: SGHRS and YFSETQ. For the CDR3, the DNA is TGCGCCAGCAGCGCCTACTACAATGAGCAGTTCTTC. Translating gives CASSAYYNEQFF.

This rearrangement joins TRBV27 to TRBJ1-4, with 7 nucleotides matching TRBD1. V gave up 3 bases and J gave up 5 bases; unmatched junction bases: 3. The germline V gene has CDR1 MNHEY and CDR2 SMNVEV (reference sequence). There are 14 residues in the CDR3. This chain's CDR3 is CASSLTDRNEKLFF. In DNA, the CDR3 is TGTGCCAGCAGTTTGACGGACAGGAATGAAAAACTGTTTTTT. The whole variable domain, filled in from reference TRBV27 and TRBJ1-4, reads EAQVTQNPRYLITVTGKKLTVTCSQNMNHEYMSWYRQDPGLGLRQIYYSMNVEVTDKGDVPEGYKVSRKEKRNFPLILESPSPNQTSLYFCASSLTDRNEKLFFGSGTQLSVL.